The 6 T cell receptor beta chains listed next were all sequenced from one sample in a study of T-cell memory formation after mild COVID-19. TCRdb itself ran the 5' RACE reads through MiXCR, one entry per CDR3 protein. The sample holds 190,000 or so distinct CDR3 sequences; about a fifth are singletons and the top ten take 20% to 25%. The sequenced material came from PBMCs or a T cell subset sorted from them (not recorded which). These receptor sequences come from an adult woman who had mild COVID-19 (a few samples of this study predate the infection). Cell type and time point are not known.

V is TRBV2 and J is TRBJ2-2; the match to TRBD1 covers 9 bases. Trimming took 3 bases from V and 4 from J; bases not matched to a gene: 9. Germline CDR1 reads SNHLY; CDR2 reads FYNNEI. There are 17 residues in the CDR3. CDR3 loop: CASSDPGQGLGTGELFF. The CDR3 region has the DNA TGTGCCAGCAGTGATCCGGGACAGGGTTTAGGCACCGGGGAGCTGTTTTTT.

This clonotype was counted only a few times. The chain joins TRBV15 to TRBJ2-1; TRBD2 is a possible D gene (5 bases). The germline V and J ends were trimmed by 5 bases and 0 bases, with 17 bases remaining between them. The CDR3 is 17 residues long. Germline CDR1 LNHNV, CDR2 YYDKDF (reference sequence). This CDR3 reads CATSPAASWGSYNEQFF. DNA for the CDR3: TGTGCCACCAGCCCAGCGGCAAGTTGGGGCTCCTACAATGAGCAGTTCTTC. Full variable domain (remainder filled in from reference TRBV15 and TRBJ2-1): DAMVIQNPRYQVTQFGKPVTLSCSQTLNHNVMYWYQQKSSQAPKLLFHYYDKDFNNEADTPDNFQSRRPNTSFCFLDIRSPGLGDTAMYLCATSPAASWGSYNEQFFGPGTRLTVL.

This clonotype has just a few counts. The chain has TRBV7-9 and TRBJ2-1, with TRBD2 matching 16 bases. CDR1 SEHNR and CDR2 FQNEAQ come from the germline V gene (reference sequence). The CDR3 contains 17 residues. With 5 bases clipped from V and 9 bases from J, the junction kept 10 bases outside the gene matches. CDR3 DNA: TGTGCCAGCAGCAGCACGGGACTAGCGGGAGGGCCAAGTGAGCAGTTCTTC. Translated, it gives CASSSTGLAGGPSEQFF.

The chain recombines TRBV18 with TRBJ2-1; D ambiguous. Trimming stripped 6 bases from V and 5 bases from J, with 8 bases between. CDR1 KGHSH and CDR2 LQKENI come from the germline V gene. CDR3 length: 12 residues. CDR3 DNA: TGTGCCAGCTCGTCGGCGGACAATGAGCAGTTCTTC. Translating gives CASSSADNEQFF. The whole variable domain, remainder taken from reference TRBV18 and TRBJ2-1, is NAGVMQNPRHLVRRRGQEARLRCSPMKGHSHVYWYRQLPEEGLKFMVYLQKENIIDESGMPKERFSAEFPKEGPSILRIQQVVRGDSAAYFCASSSADNEQFFGPGTRLTVL.

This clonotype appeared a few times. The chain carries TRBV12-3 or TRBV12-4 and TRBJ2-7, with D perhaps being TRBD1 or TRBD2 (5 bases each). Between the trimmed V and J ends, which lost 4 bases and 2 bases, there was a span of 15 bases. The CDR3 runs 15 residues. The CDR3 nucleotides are TGTGCCAGCAGTTCCCCGGGACGGCGAACCTACGAGCAGTACTTC. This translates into CASSSPGRRTYEQYF.

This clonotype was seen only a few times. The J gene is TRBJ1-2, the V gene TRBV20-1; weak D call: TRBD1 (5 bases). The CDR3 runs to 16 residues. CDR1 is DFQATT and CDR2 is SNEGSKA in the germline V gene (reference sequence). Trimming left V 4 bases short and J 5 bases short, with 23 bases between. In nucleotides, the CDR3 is TGCAGTGCTACCCTCCCCGGGACTCACATACGGTATGGCTACACCTTC. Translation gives CSATLPGTHIRYGYTF.